Detailed here is one TCR beta chain. Antigen: not known. These data originate in a study of graft-versus-host responses after intestinal transplantation. Study context: Multivisceral, liver-intestinal, or isolated intestinal transplants were performed in recipients. After anti-thymocyte globulin induction, recipients took tacrolimus and steroids for approximately three years.

Study results and limitations: Elevated graft-versus-host to host-versus-graft clonal ratios in allografts were recorded for patients with graft-donor T cell macrochimerism.

Data came from immunoSEQ multiplex PCR; TCRdb stores just in-frame clones and leaves some out. The sample contains about 120,000 clones, approximately 95% of which appear only once. V was pared by 2 bases and J by 7 bases, with 5 bases between. This CDR3 spans 11 amino acids. Germline-derived CDR1 and CDR2 are MNHNY and SVGAGI (reference sequence). The source is a human donor who received an intestinal transplant. The material was unstimulated CD4+ T cells sorted from spleen or lymph node cells, obtained before intestinal transplant. The gene calls are TRBV6-6 and TRBJ1-2; D not certain. CDR3 protein: CASSYDSGYTF. As DNA, the CDR3 is TGTGCCAGCAGTTACGATTCTGGCTACACCTTC.